This entry lists 22 T cell receptor beta chains sequenced from one sample in a study of STAT5B mutations in CD4+ large granular lymphocyte leukemia. The method was immunoSEQ multiplex PCR; TCRdb's version includes in-frame clones alone and lacks a portion of them. This repertoire shows tens of thousands of clones, around 72% found once; its top ten account for about 0.6%. The source material was CD4+ T cells from blood buffy coats. The receptors come from a human donor in good health.

The chain recombines TRBV9 with TRBJ2-1, with D possibly being TRBD2 (5 bases). Germline assignment: CDR1 SGDLS and CDR2 YYNGEE. The CDR3 runs 19 residues. V lost 4 bases and J lost 0, with 23 bases in between. CDR3 amino acids: CASSSSPRLVFDSYNEQFF. The CDR3 region has the DNA TGTGCCAGCAGCTCTAGCCCCCGACTGGTTTTCGACTCCTACAATGAGCAGTTCTTC.

The chain recombines TRBV7-9 with TRBJ1-1, with no clear D. This CDR3 has 17 amino acids. Trimming took 1 base from V and 1 from J, leaving 16 bases between them. Per germline, CDR1 SEHNR and CDR2 FQNEAQ (reference sequence). The CDR3 region is CASSLGAYVAPNTEAFF. CDR3 DNA: TGTGCCAGCAGCTTAGGGGCGTACGTAGCCCCGAACACTGAAGCTTTCTTT.

V and J are TRBV27 and TRBJ1-1, with a tentative D call TRBD1 (5 bases). Germline CDR1 MNHEY, CDR2 SMNVEV (reference sequence). Deletions cut 5 bases from V and 3 bases from J, with 19 bases between. The CDR3 extends over 16 amino acids. CDR3 DNA: TGTGCCAGCAGTCAGCGGGGGGGAATGCGACACACTGAAGCTTTCTTT. Translating gives CASSQRGGMRHTEAFF.

V is TRBV11-2 and J is TRBJ2-7; 8 bases align to TRBD2. CDR3 length equals 16 residues. CDR1 is SGHAT and CDR2 is FQNNGV in the germline V gene. J was trimmed by 0 bases and V by 1 base; bases with no gene match: 5. Written as DNA, the CDR3 is TGTGCCAGCAGCTTAGTTAGCGGGAAACGCTCCTACGAGCAGTACTTC. It is translated as CASSLVSGKRSYEQYF.

This sequence joins TRBV2 and TRBJ1-1; D is perhaps TRBD1 (6 bases). Trimming cost V 11 bases and J 5 bases, with 18 bases left between them. Germline lookup yields CDR1 SNHLY and CDR2 FYNNEI. The CDR3 totals 13 residues. CDR3 loop: CAGRDRLGTEAFF. The CDR3 bases are TGTGCCGGAAGAGACAGGCTAGGAACTGAAGCTTTCTTT. The full variable domain, its missing parts supplied by reference TRBV2 and TRBJ1-1, is EPEVTQTPSHQVTQMGQEVILRCVPISNHLYFYWYRQILGQKVEFLVSFYNNEISEKSEIFDDQFSVERPDGSNFTLKIRSTKLEDSAMYFCAGRDRLGTEAFFGQGTRLTVV.

This chain connects TRBV7-4 to TRBJ1-6; 8 positions match TRBD1. Germline V gene sequence: CDR1 SGHVT, CDR2 SQSDAQ. The CDR3 consists of 16 residues. V shed 5 bases and J 5 bases; nucleotides not matched to a gene: 8. The CDR3 is CASSPPGTGDNSPLHF. CDR3 DNA sequence: TGTGCCAGCAGCCCCCCCGGGACAGGAGATAATTCACCCCTCCACTTT.

The rearrangement uses TRBV18 and TRBJ1-1; D is ambiguous. From germline, CDR1 is KGHSH and CDR2 LQKENI. The CDR3 has 15 amino acids. The V end was cut by 0 bases, the J end by 0 bases, with 8 bases between. CDR3 DNA: TGTGCCAGCTCACCACCGGTTGGCATGAACACTGAAGCTTTCTTT. This gives the protein CASSPPVGMNTEAFF.

The rearrangement links TRBV7-9 to TRBJ2-1; no clear D. V was clipped by 3 bases and J by 8 bases, with 5 bases between them. The length of the CDR3 is 11 residues. Germline-derived CDR1 and CDR2 are SEHNR and FQNEAQ (reference sequence). The CDR3 DNA is TGTGCCAGCAGCTTTGCTGATGAGCAGTTCTTC. Its protein product is CASSFADEQFF.

The chain joins TRBV5-8 to TRBJ1-2; 8 bases are shared with TRBD1. Germline assignment: CDR1 SGHTS and CDR2 YDEGEE. CDR3 size: 14 residues. With V trimmed by 0 bases and J by 6 bases, 4 bases remained unmatched. The CDR3 sequence is CASSLGTGRHGYTF. The CDR3 nucleotides read TGTGCCAGCAGCTTGGGGACAGGGAGGCATGGCTACACCTTC.

This sequence joins TRBV19 and TRBJ1-2; D not certain. The CDR3 sequence is 14 residues long. CDR1 is LNHDA, CDR2 SQIVND, per germline (reference sequence). The germline V and J ends were trimmed by 3 bases and 8 bases, with 16 bases remaining between them. CDR3 in amino acids: CASSMYEGTRGYTF. CDR3 coding DNA: TGTGCCAGTAGTATGTATGAAGGAACGAGGGGCTACACCTTC. Using reference TRBV19 and TRBJ1-2 for the parts outside the CDR3, the full variable domain is DGGITQSPKYLFRKEGQNVTLSCEQNLNHDAMYWYRQDPGQGLRLIYYSQIVNDFQKGDIAEGYSVSREKKESFPLTVTSAQKNPTAFYLCASSMYEGTRGYTFGSGTRLTVV.

V is TRBV7-2 and J is TRBJ2-1; D uncertain. This CDR3 is built from 12 residues. CDR1 is SGHTA and CDR2 is FQGNSA in the germline V gene. With 3 bases removed from V and 5 bases from J, the gap between germline ends came to 5 bases. This CDR3 is CASSFGHNEQFF. CDR3 coding DNA: TGTGCCAGCAGCTTTGGGCACAATGAGCAGTTCTTC.

The rearrangement links TRBV11-1 to TRBJ2-7; 9 positions agree with TRBD1. Germline V gene data show CDR1 as SGHAT and CDR2 as FQDESV (reference sequence). Trimming at V came to 8 bases and at J to 2 bases, leaving 10 bases not matched to a gene. This CDR3 has 15 amino acids. The CDR3 loop is CASRQPGQGTYEQYF. In DNA, the CDR3 is TGTGCCAGCCGTCAGCCGGGACAGGGTACCTACGAGCAGTACTTC.

This rearrangement joins TRBV10-3 to TRBJ1-1; maybe TRBD1 (5 bases). Germline assignment: CDR1 ENHRY and CDR2 SYGVKD. The CDR3 totals 16 residues. Trimming removed 11 bases from V and 0 bases from J, with 22 bases in between. CDR3 nucleotides: TGTGCCGTCAAAGAAACGGGGGGACCGATGAACACTGAAGCTTTCTTT. This translates into CAVKETGGPMNTEAFF.

The gene calls are TRBV7-9 and TRBJ2-2; 8 bases align to TRBD1. Germline CDR1 reads SEHNR; CDR2 reads FQNEAQ (reference sequence). Losses at the gene ends were 6 bases for V and 1 base for J; bases not matched to a gene: 7. This CDR3 comprises 16 residues. In DNA, the CDR3 is TGTGCCAGCAGACGCGGACAGGGACAGAACACCGGGGAGCTGTTTTTT. This encodes CASRRGQGQNTGELFF.

This clone showed up just a few times. The CDR3 loop reads CASSEGPVKQPQHF. In DNA form, the CDR3 reads TGTGCCAGCAGTGAAGGGCCGGTCAAACAGCCCCAGCATTTT. The chain combines TRBV6-1 with TRBJ1-5; no clear D gene. The CDR3 is 14 residues long. Germline CDR1 reads MNHNS; CDR2 reads SASEGT. The V gene lost 1 base and the J gene lost 7 bases, with 11 bases spanning the gap.

The gene calls are TRBV11-3 and TRBJ2-7; D is tentatively TRBD1 or TRBD2 (5 bases each). Germline CDR1 reads SGHNT; CDR2 reads YENEEA. The CDR3 is made up of 16 amino acids. V lost 5 bases, J lost 2 bases, and 19 bases lay in between. The CDR3 sequence is CASSPARDRKAYEQYF. Here the CDR3 DNA reads TGTGCCAGCAGCCCGGCCCGGGACCGCAAAGCCTACGAGCAGTACTTC.

Points on this clone: Because the CDR3's place on the DNA is in doubt, the DNA is left out and the CDR3 is given as listed by TCRdb. This chain uses TRBV18 with TRBJ1-2; TRBD1 is the table's D call, not checked against the DNA. The CDR3 totals 14 residues, both ends included. The germline CDR1 and CDR2 sequences are KGHSH and LQKENI. The CDR3 here is CASSPVGQGAWNTF.

As DNA, the CDR3 is TGTGCCAGCAGCTTAGAGGGACAGCTGTCTAGCGGGGGTTCCGCCTACGAGCAGTACTTC. This translates into CASSLEGQLSSGGSAYEQYF. This rearrangement joins TRBV11-3 to TRBJ2-7; the match to TRBD2 covers 10 bases. Germline V lookup: CDR1 SGHNT, CDR2 YENEEA. After removal of 0 bases from V and 2 bases from J, the junction contained 16 bases not matched to a gene. The CDR3 is 20 amino acids.

This chain connects TRBV5-6 to TRBJ2-7, with D possibly being TRBD2 (5 bases). The CDR3 extends over 12 amino acids. Trimming pared 1 base from V and 9 bases from J, leaving 11 bases between. Germline V gene data show CDR1 as SGHDT and CDR2 as YYEEEE. CDR3 region: CASSLFDGVQYF. The DNA of the CDR3 is TGTGCCAGCAGCTTGTTCGACGGGGTGCAGTACTTC. The whole variable domain, remainder taken from reference TRBV5-6 and TRBJ2-7, is DAGVTQSPTHLIKTRGQQVTLRCSPKSGHDTVSWYQQALGQGPQFIFQYYEEEERQRGNFPDRFSGHQFPNYSSELNVNALLLGDSALYLCASSLFDGVQYFGPGTRLTVT.

The gene calls are TRBV10-2 and TRBJ1-5, with a weak D call TRBD1 (5 bases). V gave up 7 bases and J gave up 7 bases, with 14 bases separating them. The CDR3 spans 13 residues. Germline-derived CDR1 and CDR2 are WSHSY and SAAADI. The CDR3 sequence: CASTRGAGQPQHF. CDR3 nucleotide sequence: TGCGCCAGCACTAGGGGCGCGGGACAGCCCCAGCATTTT.

This chain uses TRBV11-2 with TRBJ2-7; no firm D call. This CDR3 is 13 amino acids long. The germline gives CDR1 SGHAT, CDR2 FQNNGV. Trimming shortened V by 0 bases and J by 4 bases, and 7 bases separated the two germline ends. Here the CDR3 DNA reads TGTGCCAGCAGCTTAGATCGGATGTACGAGCAGTACTTC. It codes for CASSLDRMYEQYF.

This clone was detected only a few times. The rearrangement joins TRBV18 to TRBJ1-4; no reliable D call. This CDR3 spans 13 amino acids. Germline-derived CDR1 and CDR2 are KGHSH and LQKENI. V lost 3 bases, J lost 8 bases, and 10 bases lay in between. CDR3 in amino acids: CASSPPIGEKLFF. CDR3 bases: TGTGCCAGCTCACCTCCTATCGGGGAAAAACTGTTTTTT.